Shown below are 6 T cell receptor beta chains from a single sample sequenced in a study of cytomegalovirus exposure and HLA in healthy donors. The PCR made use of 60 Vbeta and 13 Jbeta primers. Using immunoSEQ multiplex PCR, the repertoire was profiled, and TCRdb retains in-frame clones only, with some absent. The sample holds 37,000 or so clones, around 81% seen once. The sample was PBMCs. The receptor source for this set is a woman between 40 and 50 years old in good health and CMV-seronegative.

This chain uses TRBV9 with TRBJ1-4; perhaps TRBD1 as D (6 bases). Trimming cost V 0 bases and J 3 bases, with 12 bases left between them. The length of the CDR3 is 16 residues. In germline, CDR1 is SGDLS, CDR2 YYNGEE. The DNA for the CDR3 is TGTGCCAGCAGCGTAGCTCCGGCAGGGGCTAATGAAAAACTGTTTTTT. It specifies CASSVAPAGANEKLFF.

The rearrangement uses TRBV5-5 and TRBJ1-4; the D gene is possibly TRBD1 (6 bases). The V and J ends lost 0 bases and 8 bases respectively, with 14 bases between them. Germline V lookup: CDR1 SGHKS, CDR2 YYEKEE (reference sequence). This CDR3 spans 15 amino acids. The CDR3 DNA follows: TGTGCCAGCAGCTTGGGGGGGCAGGGTTACGAAAAACTGTTTTTT. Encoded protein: CASSLGGQGYEKLFF. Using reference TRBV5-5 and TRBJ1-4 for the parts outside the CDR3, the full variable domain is DAGVTQSPTHLIKTRGQQVTLRCSPISGHKSVSWYQQVLGQGPQFIFQYYEKEERGRGNFPDRFSARQFPNYSSELNVNALLLGDSALYLCASSLGGQGYEKLFFGSGTQLSVL.

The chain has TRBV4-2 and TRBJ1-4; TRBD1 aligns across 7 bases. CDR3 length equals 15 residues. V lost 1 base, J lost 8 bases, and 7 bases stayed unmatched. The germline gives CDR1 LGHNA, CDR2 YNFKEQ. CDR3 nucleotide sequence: TGTGCCAGCAGCCAAGGGACAGGTGGAGGGGAAAAACTGTTTTTT. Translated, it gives CASSQGTGGGEKLFF.

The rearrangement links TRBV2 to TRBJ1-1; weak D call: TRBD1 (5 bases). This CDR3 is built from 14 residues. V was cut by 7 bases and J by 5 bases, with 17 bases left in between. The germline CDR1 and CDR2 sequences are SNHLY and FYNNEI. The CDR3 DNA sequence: TGTGCCAGCACCCAGGTTTCTGGGACTACTGAAGCTTTCTTT. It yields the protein CASTQVSGTTEAFF.

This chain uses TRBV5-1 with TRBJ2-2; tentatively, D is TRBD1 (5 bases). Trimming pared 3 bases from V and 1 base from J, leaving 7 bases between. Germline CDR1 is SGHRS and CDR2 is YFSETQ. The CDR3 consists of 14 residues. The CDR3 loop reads CASSYTGNTGELFF. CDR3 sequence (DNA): TGCGCCAGCAGCTACACAGGGAACACCGGGGAGCTGTTTTTT.

The CDR3: CAISGQGKVYEQYF. The CDR3 region has the DNA TGTGCCATCAGTGGACAGGGGAAGGTCTACGAGCAGTACTTC. The rearrangement links TRBV10-3 to TRBJ2-7; TRBD1 matches at 8 bases. Germline V gene lookup returns CDR1 ENHRY and CDR2 SYGVKD. V lost 4 bases, J lost 3 bases, and 5 bases stayed unmatched. The CDR3 has 14 amino acids.